One TCR beta chain is described in this entry. What it binds is unknown. The data were taken from a study of cytomegalovirus exposure and HLA in healthy donors. As for the study in general: Most donors, roughly 82% of a few hundred genotyped, fell in the Caucasian-associated ancestry cluster.

PCR involved 60 Vbeta and 13 Jbeta primers. The data were produced by immunoSEQ multiplex PCR, yet TCRdb's version contains in-frame clones alone and is incomplete. The sample holds some 150,000 clones, more than 80% seen once. This CDR3 comprises 17 residues. Trimming stripped 4 bases from V and 0 bases from J, with 16 bases between. CDR1 is LNHDA, CDR2 SQIVND, per germline (reference sequence). The study's findings and limits: Indistinguishable V segments such as TRBV6-2 and TRBV6-3 were excluded. TCR beta chain V- and J-gene trimming was linked, in a later analysis, to a missense variant in DCLRE1C.

Material: PBMCs. This clonotype was sampled from a woman in her forties or fifties in good health and CMV-seronegative. V gene TRBV19 combines with J gene TRBJ1-3, with no clear D. In DNA, the CDR3 is TGTGCCAGTAGTACCCCACCCACGGGGAACTCTGGAAACACCATATATTTT. Translation: CASSTPPTGNSGNTIYF. The entire variable domain, with the rest obtained from reference TRBV19 and TRBJ1-3, is as follows: DGGITQSPKYLFRKEGQNVTLSCEQNLNHDAMYWYRQDPGQGLRLIYYSQIVNDFQKGDIAEGYSVSREKKESFPLTVTSAQKNPTAFYLCASSTPPTGNSGNTIYFGEGSWLTVV.